Here is one TCR beta chain with its context. Its antigen is as yet unknown. V lost 3 bases to trimming and J lost 6 bases; unmatched junction nucleotides: 8. The CDR3 extends over 15 amino acids. Germline loops: CDR1 MNHEY, CDR2 SMNVEV (reference sequence). The material for each subset, its genomic DNA, was split evenly across several immunoSEQ plates. Original methodology: Filtering of immunoSEQ junctional sequences could not match full-length read filtering. The method was immunoSEQ multiplex PCR; TCRdb's version includes in-frame clones alone and lacks a portion of them. The DNA was the basis for D and trimming; V, J and clone size are from that table. The sample gives more than 2,000,000 clones, over 85% of which show up once; roughly 0.15% is in the top ten. The entry originates in a study of shared clonotypes between healthy human individuals. The study, taken as a whole, reports: Approximately 4.9% of naive CD4 clonotypes were shared across a few donors.

V usage is TRBV27 and J usage is TRBJ2-7; 10 bases align to TRBD2. Specimen: naive CD4+ T cells sorted from blood. Subset noted: CD45RA+ positively selected. The source of this sequence is a man younger than 35 in good health. The CDR3 protein is CASSFGSGGYGEQYF. CDR3 in DNA: TGTGCCAGCAGTTTCGGTAGCGGGGGGTATGGCGAGCAGTACTTC.